A single sample gave rise to the 16 T cell receptor beta chains below, sequenced in a study of blood T cell repertoires in COVID-19. Generated by immunoSEQ multiplex PCR, the TCRdb table keeps only in-frame clones and is missing some. The sample has about 360,000 clones; approximately 86% are singletons. The sample comprised peripheral blood. These TCRs come from a woman aged 55-69 years with COVID-19, enrolled during active disease.

V gene TRBV6-5 combines with J gene TRBJ1-2; D remains unclear. V lost 2 bases, J lost 4 bases, and 17 bases lay in between. CDR3 length: 16 residues. Germline lookup yields CDR1 MNHEY and CDR2 SVGAGI. This chain's CDR3 is CASSYVAGDVGYGYTF. The CDR3 nucleotides read TGTGCCAGCAGTTACGTGGCAGGTGATGTGGGCTATGGCTACACCTTC.

The chain uses TRBV7-8 and TRBJ2-5, with TRBD2 identical over 15 bases. J gave up 7 bases and V 4 bases, and 10 bases lay outside the gene matches. Germline V gene sequence: CDR1 SGHVS, CDR2 FQNEAQ. CDR3 length: 17 residues. The CDR3 loop is CASSSRTSGGAGVTQYF. In nucleotides, the CDR3 is TGTGCCAGCAGCTCCCGGACTAGCGGGGGGGCTGGGGTGACCCAGTACTTC. Complete variable domain (other parts from reference TRBV7-8 and TRBJ2-5): GAGVSQSPRYKVAKRGQDVALRCDPISGHVSLFWYQQALGQGPEFLTYFQNEAQLDKSGLPSDRFFAERPEGSVSTLKIQRTQQEDSAVYLCASSSRTSGGAGVTQYFGPGTRLLVL.

The rearrangement links TRBV5-1 to TRBJ1-1; D not certain. V gave up 2 bases and J gave up 3 bases, with 8 bases separating them. Germline lookup yields CDR1 SGHRS and CDR2 YFSETQ. The CDR3 totals 13 residues. CDR3 nucleotide sequence: TGCGCCAGCAGCTTCTCCGGGGACACTGAAGCTTTCTTT. Translation gives CASSFSGDTEAFF. Drawing the rest from reference TRBV5-1 and TRBJ1-1, the complete variable domain is KAGVTQTPRYLIKTRGQQVTLSCSPISGHRSVSWYQQTPGQGLQFLFEYFSETQRNKGNFPGRFSGRQFSNSRSEMNVSTLELGDSALYLCASSFSGDTEAFFGQGTRLTVV.

V and J are TRBV11-2 and TRBJ2-7; 9 nucleotides match TRBD2. This CDR3 region has 15 residues. The germline CDR1 and CDR2 sequences are SGHAT and FQNNGV. V trimming: 2 bases; J trimming: 4 bases; junction bases outside the gene matches: 6. CDR3 sequence (DNA): TGTGCCAGCAGCTTAAGCGGGGGGCCATTATACGAGCAGTACTTC. It yields the protein CASSLSGGPLYEQYF.

The chain has TRBV4-3 and TRBJ2-3, with D tentatively TRBD1 (5 bases). From germline, CDR1 is LGHNA and CDR2 YSLEER. The V and J ends lost 0 bases and 1 base respectively, with 11 bases between them. This CDR3 contains 16 residues. CDR3 region: CASSQDVGRGTDTQYF. The CDR3 DNA reads as TGCGCCAGCAGCCAAGACGTTGGCAGGGGCACAGATACGCAGTATTTT.

V and J are TRBV6-1 and TRBJ2-7; 11 nucleotides line up with TRBD1. The CDR3 contains 16 residues. Per germline, CDR1 MNHNS and CDR2 SASEGT. The J segment lost 3 bases and the V segment lost 2 bases, leaving 6 bases of the junction unmatched. DNA of the CDR3: TGTGCCAGCAGTGAAAGTTGGGGGACAGGGGGCTACGAGCAGTACTTC. Protein product: CASSESWGTGGYEQYF.

A single count supports this clone. V gene TRBV6-2 or TRBV6-3 combines with J gene TRBJ2-7; D is perhaps TRBD1 (6 bases). V was trimmed by 6 bases and J by 2 bases, leaving 14 bases between them. Germline V lookup: CDR1 MNHEY, CDR2 SVGEGT. This CDR3 comprises 14 residues. CDR3 residues: CASSLLGQTYEQYF. CDR3 DNA: TGTGCCAGCAGCCTCCTCGGACAGACCTACGAGCAGTACTTC.

CDR3 sequence: CASSLDRGRAEAFF. The CDR3 coding sequence is TGTGCCAGCTCTTTGGACAGGGGGCGGGCTGAAGCTTTCTTT. This chain uses TRBV18 with TRBJ1-1; 11 bases are shared with TRBD1. V lost 6 bases and J lost 6; bases outside the gene matches: 6. The CDR3 runs 14 residues. CDR1 KGHSH and CDR2 LQKENI come from the germline V gene.

This chain uses TRBV11-2 with TRBJ2-5, with D possibly being TRBD1 (6 bases). V lost 5 bases and J 5 bases, leaving 9 bases between the germline ends. Germline values: CDR1 SGHAT, CDR2 FQNNGV. The CDR3 sequence is 12 residues long. The DNA for the CDR3 is TGTGCCAGCAGCGCGCAGGGGGAGACCCAGTACTTC. It is translated as CASSAQGETQYF. Combining the CDR3 with reference TRBV11-2 and TRBJ2-5 gives the whole variable domain EAGVAQSPRYKIIEKRQSVAFWCNPISGHATLYWYQQILGQGPKLLIQFQNNGVVDDSQLPKDRFSAERLKGVDSTLKIQPAKLEDSAVYLCASSAQGETQYFGPGTRLLVL.

The table lists this clone with a count of one. The chain recombines TRBV6-2 or TRBV6-3 with TRBJ1-2; 12 bases are a match to TRBD1. Per the germline V gene, CDR1 is MNHEY and CDR2 is SVGEGT. J lost 7 bases, V lost 2 bases, and 5 bases had no gene match. This CDR3 has 15 residues. CDR3 in amino acids: CASSYPGQGAGGYTF. The DNA for the CDR3 is TGTGCCAGCAGTTACCCGGGACAGGGGGCTGGTGGCTACACCTTC.

V gene TRBV7-9 combines with J gene TRBJ2-5; 8 bases are shared with TRBD1. Germline CDR1 is SEHNR and CDR2 is FQNEAQ (reference sequence). Trimming at V came to 2 bases and at J to 4 bases, leaving 6 bases not matched to a gene. The CDR3 totals 15 residues. CDR3 protein: CASSLTTGAGETQYF. In DNA, the CDR3 is TGTGCCAGCAGCTTAACGACAGGGGCGGGAGAGACCCAGTACTTC.

This chain uses TRBV9 with TRBJ2-3; perhaps TRBD2 as D (6 bases). The CDR3 loop spans 12 amino acids. Germline V CDR1 and CDR2: SGDLS, YYNGEE. V dropped 2 bases and J dropped 8 bases, with 9 bases sitting between them. CDR3 DNA: TGTGCCAGCAGCGTCCCCGGGAGTACGCAGTATTTT. Translating it yields CASSVPGSTQYF.

V usage is TRBV2 and J usage is TRBJ1-4; D is unclear. Trimming took off 4 bases at V and 2 bases at J, with 14 bases between the two ends. CDR1 is SNHLY, CDR2 FYNNEI, per germline. The CDR3 is made up of 16 amino acids. The CDR3 DNA follows: TGTGCCAGCAGTGGGCGCCCAGGTGGGACTAATGAAAAACTGTTTTTT. Protein: CASSGRPGGTNEKLFF.

Only one count was recorded for this clone. This chain connects TRBV7-9 to TRBJ1-1; 12 bases agree with TRBD1. CDR1 and CDR2 from the germline V gene are SEHNR and FQNEAQ (reference sequence). This CDR3 region has 18 residues. Unmatched junction bases numbered 15, after V lost 4 bases and J lost 6 bases. CDR3 loop: CASSSSVIGTGGRAEAFF. The CDR3 region has the DNA TGTGCCAGCAGCTCCTCAGTAATTGGGACAGGGGGCCGGGCTGAAGCTTTCTTT. The variable domain in full, with the rest retrieved from reference TRBV7-9 and TRBJ1-1, is DTGVSQNPRHKITKRGQNVTFRCDPISEHNRLYWYRQTLGQGPEFLTYFQNEAQLEKSRLLSDRFSAERPKGSFSTLEIQRTEQGDSAMYLCASSSSVIGTGGRAEAFFGQGTRLTVV.

The V and J genes are TRBV7-9 and TRBJ2-7; D gene uncertain. This CDR3 spans 14 amino acids. Germline CDR1 and CDR2: SEHNR and FQNEAQ (reference sequence). Trimming stripped 4 bases from V and 3 bases from J, with 13 bases between. The DNA for the CDR3 is TGTGCCAGCAGCTCGGGTGGATACCTCTACGAGCAGTACTTC. It translates to CASSSGGYLYEQYF. Looking up the rest from reference TRBV7-9 and TRBJ2-7 gives the full variable domain: DTGVSQNPRHKITKRGQNVTFRCDPISEHNRLYWYRQTLGQGPEFLTYFQNEAQLEKSRLLSDRFSAERPKGSFSTLEIQRTEQGDSAMYLCASSSGGYLYEQYFGPGTRLTVT.

This chain connects TRBV5-4 to TRBJ2-5, with a weak D call TRBD2 (5 bases). Germline V lookup: CDR1 SGHNT, CDR2 YYREEE (reference sequence). Trimming cost V 4 bases and J 7 bases, with 17 bases left between them. The CDR3 sequence is 14 residues long. CDR3 sequence reads: CASSPRELIGTQYF. The CDR3 DNA sequence: TGTGCCAGCAGCCCGAGGGAACTAATAGGGACCCAGTACTTC.